This passage covers 12 T cell receptor beta chains from one sample sequenced in a study of human T cells and chemical hapten exposure. Described time point: patch test 1, 2 weeks after DPC sensitization. The treatment: therapeutic diphenylcyclopropenone sensitization with weekly scalp DPC. TCRdb re-called the RACE reads through MiXCR, storing one row per CDR3 protein. The top ten clones hold 2% to 2.5% of a sample with 380,000 or so distinct CDR3 sequences, around 5% of them seen once. Sequenced here: whole blood, sampled in connection with sensitization to the hapten diphenylcyclopropenone (DPC). The receptors here all came from a woman aged 45-60 years with alopecia areata. Some clones in this sample may be carry-over from other donors' samples.

This clonotype has just a few counts. The chain uses TRBV6-4 and TRBJ1-5, with TRBD1 identical over 8 bases. The CDR3 totals 23 residues. V dropped 2 bases and J dropped 2; count of bases not matched to a gene: 26. CDR1 and CDR2 from the germline V gene are MRHNA and SNTAGT. CDR3 sequence (DNA): TGTGCCAGCAGTGACCCGAGTCACGACCAGGGGGCTAGTCTTGGTCCGGGCAATCAGCCCCAGCATTTT. Protein sequence: CASSDPSHDQGASLGPGNQPQHF.

This clonotype has a count of ten or more. The chain couples TRBV9 to TRBJ2-6, with 9 nucleotides matching TRBD2. With V trimmed by 3 bases and J by 0 bases, 13 bases remained unmatched. The CDR3 spans 20 residues. Germline lookup yields CDR1 SGDLS and CDR2 YYNGEE. The CDR3 here is CASSEPAARGGFSGANVLTF. Written as DNA, the CDR3 is TGTGCCAGCAGCGAACCCGCCGCGCGGGGGGGTTTCTCTGGGGCCAACGTCCTGACTTTC.

This clonotype appeared many times. The chain recombines TRBV20-1 with TRBJ2-3; 10 nucleotides agree with TRBD2. V lost 3 bases and J lost 4; bases outside the gene matches: 7. Germline CDR1 DFQATT, CDR2 SNEGSKA (reference sequence). The length of the CDR3 is 15 residues. The CDR3, as DNA: TGCAGTGCTAGTAAGCGGGAGGGCTGGGCAGATACGCAGTATTTT. It specifies CSASKREGWADTQYF.

This clonotype was seen at least ten times. This chain uses TRBV9 with TRBJ2-2; D is unresolved. The CDR3 runs to 12 residues. Germline CDR1 reads SGDLS; CDR2 reads YYNGEE. The V gene lost 0 bases and the J gene lost 7 bases, with 4 bases spanning the gap. In DNA, the CDR3 is TGTGCCAGCAGCGTAGTTGGCGGGGAGCTGTTTTTT. The encoded protein is CASSVVGGELFF.

This clonotype was found many times. This chain uses TRBV15 with TRBJ2-5, with 11 bases aligning to TRBD1. Germline CDR1 and CDR2: LNHNV and YYDKDF (reference sequence). Losses at the gene ends were 3 bases for V and 4 bases for J; bases not matched to a gene: 4. The CDR3 loop spans 15 amino acids. CDR3 protein: CATSSSGQGAETQYF. Written as DNA, the CDR3 is TGTGCCACCAGCAGTTCCGGACAGGGGGCAGAGACCCAGTACTTC.

This clonotype appeared many times. V usage is TRBV7-9 and J usage is TRBJ1-5; no firm D call. With 7 bases removed from V and 3 bases from J, the gap between germline ends came to 10 bases. Germline values: CDR1 SEHNR, CDR2 FQNEAQ (reference sequence). This CDR3 is 13 amino acids long. CDR3 loop: CASTSLDNQPQHF. CDR3 DNA sequence: TGTGCCAGCACCAGTTTAGACAATCAGCCCCAGCATTTT. Looking up the rest from reference TRBV7-9 and TRBJ1-5 gives the full variable domain: DTGVSQNPRHKITKRGQNVTFRCDPISEHNRLYWYRQTLGQGPEFLTYFQNEAQLEKSRLLSDRFSAERPKGSFSTLEIQRTEQGDSAMYLCASTSLDNQPQHFGDGTRLSIL.

This clonotype has ten or more counts. The genes are TRBV6-6 and TRBJ2-7, with 11 bases identical to TRBD2. J lost 6 bases, V lost 6 bases, and 13 bases had no gene match. The CDR3 sequence is 16 residues long. Germline V gene data show CDR1 as MNHNY and CDR2 as SVGAGI (reference sequence). The CDR3 sequence is CASRLGQGTSGGEQYF. The CDR3 DNA sequence: TGTGCCAGCAGGCTCGGACAGGGGACTAGCGGAGGCGAGCAGTACTTC.

This clonotype was counted ten times or more. This chain uses TRBV6-2 or TRBV6-3 with TRBJ2-2, with a tentative D call TRBD1 (6 bases). V was trimmed by 3 bases and J by 6 bases, leaving 8 bases between them. The CDR3 runs 13 residues. Germline V gene data show CDR1 as MNHEY and CDR2 as SVGEGT. In DNA form, the CDR3 reads TGTGCCAGCAGTTATCCAGGGGCCGGGGAGCTGTTTTTT. It yields the protein CASSYPGAGELFF.

The chain recombines TRBV6-5 with TRBJ1-4; 10 bases match TRBD1. Germline CDR1 and CDR2: MNHEY and SVGAGI. With V trimmed by 10 bases and J by 8 bases, 10 bases remained unmatched. This CDR3 region has 14 residues. The DNA for the CDR3 is TGTGCCACCCGAGGGGGGACAGGGGTGGAAAAACTGTTTTTT. It translates to CATRGGTGVEKLFF.

This clonotype was recorded at least ten times. The chain carries TRBV6-1 and TRBJ2-5, with D possibly matching TRBD2 (8 bases). V lost 6 bases, J lost 2 bases, and 22 bases lay in between. CDR3 length: 17 amino acids. Germline-derived CDR1 and CDR2 are MNHNS and SASEGT. The CDR3 region has the DNA TGTGCCAGCAGCAAAAACAGGGGCAGCGGGGGACAAGAGACCCAGTACTTC. Translating it yields CASSKNRGSGGQETQYF.

This clonotype was counted at least ten times. The chain employs TRBV7-2 and TRBJ2-6; D uncertain. Germline CDR1 is SGHTA and CDR2 is FQGNSA. V lost 5 bases, J lost 0 bases, and 8 bases lay in between. The CDR3 runs to 15 residues. The CDR3 here is CASSPGDSGANVLTF. Here the CDR3 DNA reads TGTGCCAGCAGCCCTGGAGACTCTGGGGCCAACGTCCTGACTTTC.

Comments on this clonotype: A read error may account for a junction end that differs from germline. The rearrangement links TRBV30 to TRBJ1-1; D gene unclear. The CDR3 totals 13 residues. Germline values: CDR1 GTSNPN, CDR2 SVGIG (reference sequence). The CDR3 nucleotides are TGTGCCCGGAGGGAATGGGGGAACACTGAAGCTTTCTTT. Encoded protein: CARREWGNTEAFF.